These T cell receptor beta chains were read from a single sample in a study of shared clonotypes between healthy human individuals. This table comes from immunoSEQ multiplex PCR, and its TCRdb copy is limited to in-frame clones, with some not included. The table lists about 1.1 million clones, approximately 77% of them singletons, with about 0.89% in the top ten. Sequences were obtained from memory CD4+ T cells from PBMCs. The receptors stem from a young man in good health. Some clones in this sample may be carry-over from other donors' samples. CDR3s include the opening cysteine and the closing phenylalanine or tryptophan. D genes are given only for firm matches. Where a row states a size, it is once, few, many or the class of an expanded clone; other rows omit it.

clone_size	v_call	j_call	d_call	cdr3_aa	cdr3_nt
few	TRBV2	TRBJ2-6	TRBD1	CASSEALLIRGLANVLTF	TGTGCCAGCAGTGAAGCGCTTCTCATAAGGGGGCTCGCCAACGTCCTGACTTTC
NA	TRBV6-5	TRBJ1-1	TRBD1	CASSSQGSSPNTEAFF	TGTGCCAGCAGTTCACAGGGGTCCTCCCCTAACACTGAAGCTTTCTTT
NA	TRBV2	TRBJ2-1	NA	CASRPQGGKEGFF	TGTGCCAGCAGACCCCAGGGCGGAAAGGAGGGGTTCTTC
NA	TRBV28	TRBJ1-4	NA	CASSSRQGRVEKLFF	TGTGCCAGCAGTTCAAGACAAGGAAGAGTGGAAAAACTGTTTTTT
few	TRBV9	TRBJ1-2	TRBD1	CASSPGNRGYGYTF	TGTGCCAGCAGCCCGGGGAACAGGGGCTATGGCTACACCTTC
NA	TRBV5-1	TRBJ2-7	TRBD1	CASSVQGGAYHEQYF	TGCGCCAGCAGCGTACAAGGGGGCGCATACCACGAGCAGTACTTC
NA	TRBV7-2	TRBJ2-1	TRBD2	CASSLGSGRAHYEQFF	TGTGCCAGCAGCTTAGGTAGCGGGAGGGCCCACTATGAGCAGTTCTTC
NA	TRBV29-1	TRBJ1-1	TRBD1	CSVDGSGQALKRDVNTEAFF	TGCAGCGTTGACGGGTCGGGACAGGCACTCAAAAGGGACGTGAACACTGAAGCTTTCTTT
NA	TRBV28	TRBJ1-2	NA	CASNTLSWTTDYGYTF	TGTGCCAGCAATACTCTCTCATGGACGACCGACTATGGCTACACCTTC
NA	TRBV11-2	TRBJ2-7	NA	CASSLTRASYEQYF	TGTGCCAGCAGCTTAACCAGGGCATCCTACGAGCAGTACTTC
NA	TRBV6-9	TRBJ2-5	NA	CASSLRRGETQYF	TGTGCCAGCAGCCTCCGAAGGGGAGAGACCCAGTACTTC
NA	TRBV10-3	TRBJ1-3	NA	CAITPGGSGNTIYF	TGTGCCATCACCCCGGGAGGCTCTGGAAACACCATATATTTT
once	TRBV7-9	TRBJ2-6	NA	CASSLVRGRTSSGANVLTF	TGTGCCAGCAGCTTAGTACGGGGCAGGACGAGCTCTGGGGCCAACGTCCTGACTTTC
NA	TRBV30	TRBJ1-2	NA	CAWSVHSYGYTF	TGTGCCTGGAGTGTACACAGCTATGGCTACACCTTC
NA	TRBV11-2	TRBJ2-3	NA	CASSLLLTDTQYF	TGTGCCAGCAGCTTACTCCTGACAGATACGCAGTATTTT
NA	TRBV5-1	TRBJ2-1	TRBD1	CASSLAGTGVNEQFF	TGCGCCAGCAGCTTGGCCGGGACAGGGGTCAATGAGCAGTTCTTC
NA	TRBV6-5	TRBJ2-5	TRBD1	CASSKQGARETQYF	TGTGCCAGCAGTAAACAGGGGGCGCGGGAGACCCAGTACTTC
NA	TRBV5-6	TRBJ2-7	NA	CASSLEFPLGNPYEQYF	TGTGCCAGCAGCTTGGAATTTCCGCTGGGGAACCCCTACGAGCAGTACTTC
once	TRBV18	TRBJ2-5	TRBD1	CASSPLGTGVQETQYF	TGTGCCAGCTCACCACTCGGGACAGGAGTACAAGAGACCCAGTACTTC
once	TRBV11-2	TRBJ2-4	NA	CASSLSGLRLHDKNIQYF	TGTGCCAGCAGCTTATCAGGACTGAGGCTCCACGACAAAAACATTCAGTACTTC
NA	TRBV18	TRBJ2-1	NA	CASSPRTANEQFF	TGTGCCAGCTCACCAAGGACAGCCAATGAGCAGTTCTTC
NA	TRBV7-9	TRBJ2-2	NA	CASSEHSNTGELVF	TGTGCCAGCAGTGAGCATTCGAACACCGGGGAGCTGGTTTTT
few	TRBV4-1	TRBJ2-1	NA	CASSPSGNEQFF	TGCGCCAGCAGCCCCTCCGGGAATGAGCAGTTCTTC
NA	TRBV7-9	TRBJ1-1	TRBD1	CASGRGTGMNTEAFF	TGTGCCAGCGGACGGGGGACAGGGATGAACACTGAAGCTTTCTTT
NA	TRBV6-1	TRBJ1-1	NA	CASSAGENTEAFF	TGTGCCAGCAGTGCAGGAGAGAACACTGAAGCTTTCTTT
few	TRBV29-1	TRBJ1-4	NA	CSASRTPNEKLFF	TGCAGCGCCTCACGGACCCCTAATGAAAAACTGTTTTTT
NA	TRBV2	TRBJ1-1	NA	CASSWLRTEAFF	TGTGCCAGCAGCTGGCTACGGACTGAAGCTTTCTTT
NA	TRBV7-9	TRBJ1-6	TRBD1	CASSAMTGYNSPLHF	TGTGCCAGCAGCGCAATGACAGGGTATAATTCACCCCTCCACTTT
NA	TRBV28	TRBJ2-7	NA	CASQVSYEQYF	TGTGCCAGCCAGGTCTCCTACGAGCAGTACTTC
NA	TRBV7-8	TRBJ1-3	TRBD1	CASSRGRQGGNTIYF	TGTGCCAGCAGCCGGGGAAGACAGGGAGGAAACACCATATATTTT
NA	TRBV7-9	TRBJ2-7	NA	CASSSNAVHYEQYF	TGTGCCAGCAGCTCGAACGCAGTACACTACGAGCAGTACTTC
NA	TRBV29-1	TRBJ2-7	NA	CSAGTSLAYEQYF	TGCAGCGCAGGGACGTCCTTGGCCTACGAGCAGTACTTC
NA	TRBV11-3	TRBJ2-3	TRBD2	CASSSIPSGRGPDTQYF	TGTGCCAGCAGCTCAATCCCCAGCGGGAGGGGTCCAGATACGCAGTATTTT
NA	TRBV6-5	TRBJ2-7	NA	CASSYRGDWSFYEQYF	TGTGCCAGCAGTTACCGGGGCGACTGGTCCTTCTACGAGCAGTACTTC
NA	TRBV19	TRBJ1-2	NA	CASYPTTGSGYTF	TGTGCCAGTTACCCGACCACAGGGAGTGGCTACACCTTC
once	TRBV28	TRBJ1-2	NA	CASRGNYGYTF	TGTGCCAGCAGGGGGAACTATGGCTACACCTTC
NA	TRBV5-1	TRBJ2-7	TRBD2	CASSLEGTSGIGHREQYF	TGCGCCAGCAGCTTGGAAGGGACTAGCGGGATCGGCCATCGCGAGCAGTACTTC